This TCR beta chain is from a study of blood T cell repertoires in COVID-19. Across the whole study: Sources were T cells, B-cell-depleted T cells, or PBMCs; the material itself was cDNA or gDNA.

Germline trimming cut 2 bases from V and 2 bases from J; bases unmatched to any gene: 7. The CDR3 totals 16 residues. Germline lookup yields CDR1 SGHTS and CDR2 YDEGEE. Authors' analysis steps: Nucleated cell counts were estimated from reference gene primer amplification. TCRdb's table, derived via immunoSEQ multiplex PCR, lists solely in-frame clones and lacks some. V, J and clone size reflect that table, while D and trimming were determined from the DNA. The table includes just over 95,000 clones, 70% to 90% detected once. Specimen: peripheral blood. This clonotype was sampled from a man aged 60-69 years with acute or convalescent COVID-19. The chain has TRBV5-8 and TRBJ1-3; TRBD1 agrees at 7 bases. The CDR3 loop is CASSFNLDRAGNTIYF. The CDR3 DNA is TGTGCCAGCAGCTTCAACCTTGACAGGGCTGGAAACACCATATATTTT. The entire variable domain, with the rest obtained from reference TRBV5-8 and TRBJ1-3, is as follows: EAGVTQSPTHLIKTRGQQATLRCSPISGHTSVYWYQQALGLGLQFLLWYDEGEERNRGNFPPRFSGRQFPNYSSELNVNALELEDSALYLCASSFNLDRAGNTIYFGEGSWLTVV.